A selection of T cell receptor beta chains follows, all from one sample in a study of T-cell memory formation after mild COVID-19. TCRdb redid the calling of the 5' RACE reads with MiXCR, one entry per CDR3 protein. The table has around 340,000 distinct CDR3 sequences, around 13% seen once. Source material: PBMCs or a T cell subset sorted from them (not recorded which). These receptors all stem from a man younger than 35 who had mild COVID-19 (a few samples of this study predate the infection). Cell type and time point are not known. Each CDR3 is given with its conserved first and last residue. A D gene is named only where the DNA matches it firmly. Part of the rows lack a size; the others show once, few, many or a class for expanded clones.

>many|TRBV5-1|NA|TRBJ1-1
CASSLGTNTEAFF
TGCGCCAGCTCCCTCGGCACGAACACTGAAGCTTTCTTT
>few|TRBV20-1|NA|TRBJ1-1
CSAREVGQWGTEAFF
TGCAGTGCTAGAGAAGTCGGACAGTGGGGGACTGAAGCTTTCTTT
>NA|TRBV28|NA|TRBJ1-5
CASSPRDIQHF
TGTGCCAGCAGCCCCAGGGACATTCAGCATTTT
>few|TRBV20-1|TRBD2|TRBJ2-7
CSARGSSGGTYEQYF
TGCAGTGCTAGAGGATCTAGCGGGGGAACCTACGAGCAGTACTTC
>few|TRBV7-3|NA|TRBJ2-1
CASSSDSSSYNEQFF
TGTGCCAGCAGCTCGGACTCAAGCTCCTACAATGAGCAGTTCTTC
>few|TRBV15|NA|TRBJ1-2
CATFGGAGGYTF
TGTGCCACCTTTGGCGGGGCCGGTGGCTACACCTTC
>NA|TRBV7-3|TRBD1|TRBJ1-5
CASSPKGAGCYQPQHF
TGTGCCAGCAGCCCGAAGGGGGCAGGGTGTTATCAGCCCCAGCATTTT
>few|TRBV6-5|NA|TRBJ1-2
CASSYLTGAYGYTF
TGTGCCAGCAGTTATCTGACAGGAGCCTATGGCTACACCTTC
>many|TRBV4-3|NA|TRBJ2-7
CASSQDWDPYEQYF
TGCGCCAGCAGCCAAGATTGGGACCCCTACGAGCAGTACTTC
>few|TRBV5-5|NA|TRBJ1-4
CASSYQTATNEKLFF
TGTGCCAGCAGCTATCAGACCGCAACTAATGAAAAACTGTTTTTT
>many|TRBV19|NA|TRBJ1-2
CASKGNGYTF
TGTGCCAGTAAAGGGAATGGCTACACCTTC
>few|TRBV30|NA|TRBJ2-1
CAWATQAGNEQFF
TGTGCCTGGGCCACACAGGCGGGTAATGAGCAGTTCTTC
>NA|TRBV6-5|NA|TRBJ1-1
CASSYRGSTEAFF
TGTGCCAGCAGTTACCGCGGATCCACTGAAGCTTTCTTT
>few|TRBV20-1|TRBD1|TRBJ1-1
CSASQTGMHTEAFF
TGCAGTGCTAGCCAGACAGGGATGCACACTGAAGCTTTCTTT
>NA|TRBV7-3|NA|TRBJ1-1
CASSLIPQDEAFF
TGTGCCAGCAGCTTAATCCCGCAGGATGAAGCTTTCTTT
>few|TRBV6-2/TRBV6-3|NA|TRBJ2-3
CASTPAGTDTQYF
TGTGCCAGCACCCCCGCGGGCACAGATACGCAGTATTTT
>few|TRBV29-1|NA|TRBJ1-3
CSVDGGANSGNTIYF
TGCAGCGTTGACGGAGGGGCCAACTCTGGAAACACCATATATTTT
>many|TRBV7-2|TRBD2|TRBJ2-5
CASSLATSGETQYF
TGTGCCAGCAGCTTAGCTACTAGCGGGGAGACCCAGTACTTC
>NA|TRBV7-9|NA|TRBJ2-1
CASRGGTYNEQFF
TGTGCCAGCCGGGGTGGGACCTACAATGAGCAGTTCTTC
>few|TRBV6-6|NA|TRBJ1-2
CASSPWTDYGYTF
TGTGCCAGCAGTCCCTGGACAGACTATGGCTACACCTTC
>NA|TRBV5-1|TRBD1|TRBJ1-2
CASTSDRAHGYTF
TGCGCCAGCACCTCCGACAGGGCCCATGGCTACACCTTC
>NA|TRBV4-1|NA|TRBJ1-4
CASSQDQVPATNEKLFF
TGCGCCAGCAGCCAAGATCAGGTGCCAGCAACTAATGAAAAACTGTTTTTT
>few|TRBV4-1|TRBD1|TRBJ1-1
CASSPEGATASAFF
TGCGCCAGCAGCCCGGAGGGGGCGACAGCTTCGGCTTTCTTT
>few|TRBV5-4|NA|TRBJ1-1
CASITPGGTEAFF
TGTGCCAGCATCACCCCAGGTGGGACTGAAGCTTTCTTT
>many|TRBV27|NA|TRBJ2-5
CASSPNTGPETQYF
TGTGCCAGCAGTCCAAATACAGGGCCCGAGACCCAGTACTTC
>once|TRBV7-9|NA|TRBJ1-2
CASSDKQGFVYGYTF
TGTGCCAGCAGCGATAAACAGGGCTTCGTTTATGGCTACACCTTC
>many|TRBV7-3|TRBD2|TRBJ2-5
CASSPAGSGGPGRETQYF
TGTGCCAGCAGCCCGGCGGGAAGCGGGGGGCCAGGTCGGGAGACCCAGTACTTC
>many|TRBV24-1|TRBD2|TRBJ2-5
CATSDSAGGGETQYF
TGTGCCACCAGTGATTCCGCGGGCGGGGGGGAGACCCAGTACTTC
>few|TRBV10-3|TRBD1|TRBJ1-5
CATGGDRAALGQPQHF
TGTGCCACGGGGGGGGACAGGGCTGCGCTCGGTCAGCCCCAGCATTTT
>few|TRBV30|NA|TRBJ2-7
CAWNPGGPRWEQYF
TGTGCCTGGAACCCCGGGGGCCCCCGCTGGGAGCAGTACTTC
>few|TRBV6-2/TRBV6-3|NA|TRBJ2-5
CASEASGSPPYF
TGTGCCAGCGAAGCGTCCGGGTCTCCTCCGTACTTC
>many|TRBV7-9|NA|TRBJ2-5
CASSLNIMVQETQYF
TGTGCCAGCAGCTTAAACATCATGGTTCAAGAGACCCAGTACTTC
>NA|TRBV18|NA|TRBJ2-7
CASSPAGRYQYEQYF
TGTGCCAGCTCACCAGCCGGGAGATACCAGTACGAGCAGTACTTC
>many|TRBV4-3|NA|TRBJ2-6
CASSQDRAFGSGANVLTF
TGCGCCAGCAGCCAAGATCGTGCATTCGGCTCTGGGGCCAACGTCCTGACTTTC
>many|TRBV12-3/TRBV12-4|NA|TRBJ2-5
CASSLPTTQETQYF
TGTGCCAGCAGTTTACCGACAACGCAAGAGACCCAGTACTTC
>NA|TRBV20-1|NA|TRBJ1-2
CSAVGSNSHYGYTF
TGCAGTGCTGTCGGTTCGAACAGCCACTATGGCTACACCTTC
>few|TRBV6-2/TRBV6-3|NA|TRBJ2-3
CASRLNRGGADTQYF
TGTGCCAGCAGGCTCAACCGGGGAGGCGCAGATACGCAGTATTTT
>NA|TRBV7-3|NA|TRBJ1-1
CASSLTGRNTEAFF
TGTGCCAGCAGCTTAACGGGGAGGAACACTGAAGCTTTCTTT
>NA|TRBV7-9|NA|TRBJ2-7
CASSLGLNYEQYF
TGTGCCAGCAGCTTAGGGCTGAACTACGAGCAGTACTTC
>few|TRBV4-2|NA|TRBJ1-2
CASSQDVGARNYGYTF
TGTGCCAGCAGCCAAGATGTGGGAGCGCGTAACTATGGCTACACCTTC
>NA|TRBV24-1|NA|TRBJ2-3
CATPRGPGTDTQYF
TGTGCCACCCCCCGCGGGCCGGGCACAGATACGCAGTATTTT
>NA|TRBV10-3|TRBD2|TRBJ2-7
CAIKSGGSYEQYF
TGTGCCATCAAGTCGGGGGGCTCCTACGAGCAGTACTTC
>few|TRBV11-2|TRBD1|TRBJ1-6
CASSRRGQGIDSPLHF
TGTGCCAGCAGCCGCCGCGGACAGGGGATAGATTCACCCCTCCACTTT
>NA|TRBV20-1|TRBD2|TRBJ2-3
CSARRLAGTDTQYF
TGCAGTGCTAGAAGGCTAGCGGGCACAGATACGCAGTATTTT
>few|TRBV4-2|TRBD2|TRBJ2-2
CASSQDGTRPRNTGELFF
TGTGCCAGCAGCCAAGACGGGACTAGACCCAGGAACACCGGGGAGCTGTTTTTT
>few|TRBV28|TRBD1|TRBJ1-6
CASRDNRGRGVVSPLHF
TGTGCCAGCAGGGACAACAGGGGGCGAGGAGTAGTTTCACCCCTCCACTTT
>NA|TRBV5-1|TRBD2|TRBJ2-1
CASSQGLAGGYNEQFF
TGCGCCAGCAGCCAGGGACTAGCGGGGGGGTACAATGAGCAGTTCTTC
>few|TRBV5-1|NA|TRBJ1-1
CASSPEVTGYTEAFF
TGCGCCAGCAGCCCGGAAGTTACAGGATACACTGAAGCTTTCTTT
>NA|TRBV6-5|NA|TRBJ2-7
CASSYGSGAYEQYF
TGTGCCAGCAGTTACGGGTCAGGGGCCTACGAGCAGTACTTC
>few|TRBV5-1|TRBD2|TRBJ2-5
CASSRGTSLETQYF
TGCGCCAGCAGCCGTGGGACTAGCCTAGAGACCCAGTACTTC